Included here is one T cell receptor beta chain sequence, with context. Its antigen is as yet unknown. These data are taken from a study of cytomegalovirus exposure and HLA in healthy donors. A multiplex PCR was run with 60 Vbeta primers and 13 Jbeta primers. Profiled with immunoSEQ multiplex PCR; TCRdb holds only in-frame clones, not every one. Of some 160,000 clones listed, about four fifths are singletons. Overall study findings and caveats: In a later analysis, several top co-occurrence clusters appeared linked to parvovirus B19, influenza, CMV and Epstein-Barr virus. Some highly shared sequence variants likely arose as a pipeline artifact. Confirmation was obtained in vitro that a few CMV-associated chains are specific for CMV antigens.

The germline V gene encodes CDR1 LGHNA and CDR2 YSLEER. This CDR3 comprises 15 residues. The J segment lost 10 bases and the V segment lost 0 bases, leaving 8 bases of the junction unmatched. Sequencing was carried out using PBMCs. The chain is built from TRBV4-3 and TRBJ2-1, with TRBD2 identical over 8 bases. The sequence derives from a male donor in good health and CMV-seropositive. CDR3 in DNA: TGCGCCAGCAGCCAAGAAGCGGGGGTTTCACGGGAGCAGTTCTTC. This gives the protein CASSQEAGVSREQFF.